These T cell receptor beta chains were read from a single sample in a study of shared clonotypes between healthy human individuals. TCRdb's copy holds only in-frame clones and misses some; the assay was immunoSEQ multiplex PCR. The sample lists about 380,000 clones, about 96% occurring once. The sequenced material came from memory CD8+ T cells sorted from blood. The receptors stem from a young man in good health. The CDR3 runs from the conserved cysteine through the conserved F or W. A D gene is named only where the DNA matches it firmly. A row's size may be missing; if present it is once, few, many or a size class.

-	TRBJ2-7	-	TRBV5-6	CASSLVGSGQYF	TGTGCCAGCAGCTTGGTGGGGTCAGGGCAGTACTTC
-	TRBJ2-3	-	TRBV14	CASSQERHTQYF	TGTGCCAGCAGCCAGGAACGACATACGCAGTATTTT
-	TRBJ2-1	-	TRBV25-1	CASSESSLYNEQFF	TGTGCCAGCAGTGAATCATCCCTATACAATGAGCAGTTCTTC
-	TRBJ2-6	-	TRBV6-1	CASSEGKGWAGANVLTF	TGTGCCAGCAGTGAGGGTAAGGGGTGGGCTGGGGCCAACGTCCTGACTTTC
TRBD2	TRBJ2-7	-	TRBV6-5	CASRYSTSGLSEQYF	TGTGCCAGCAGGTACTCCACTAGCGGATTAAGCGAGCAGTACTTC
TRBD1	TRBJ1-1	once	TRBV7-9	CASSSLGTGGVAEAFF	TGTGCCAGCAGCTCCCTCGGGACAGGGGGCGTCGCTGAAGCTTTCTTT
TRBD1	TRBJ1-3	-	TRBV27	CASSLAGTGVGNTIYF	TGTGCCAGCAGCCTAGCGGGGACAGGGGTTGGAAACACCATATATTTT
TRBD1	TRBJ1-1	once	TRBV6-5	CASREGQFVSEAFF	TGTGCCAGCAGGGAGGGACAGTTTGTCTCTGAAGCTTTCTTT
TRBD2	TRBJ2-7	-	TRBV5-4	CASMGSGSFEQYF	TGTGCCAGCATGGGGAGCGGGAGTTTCGAGCAGTACTTC
-	TRBJ1-1	-	TRBV19	CASSIRGDTEAFF	TGTGCCAGTAGTATTCGTGGGGACACTGAAGCTTTCTTT
TRBD1	TRBJ1-1	-	TRBV19	CASNRGRGTEAFF	TGTGCCAGCAACAGGGGGCGAGGCACTGAAGCTTTCTTT
-	TRBJ1-5	-	TRBV5-1	CASSEGTRNQPQHF	TGCGCCAGCAGCGAAGGGACACGGAATCAGCCCCAGCATTTT
-	TRBJ2-3	-	TRBV29-1	CSVEDGTDTQYF	TGCAGCGTTGAAGACGGGACAGATACGCAGTATTTT
-	TRBJ1-1	-	TRBV7-2	CASSWLAGTEAFF	TGTGCCAGCAGCTGGCTGGCAGGGACTGAAGCTTTCTTT
TRBD2	TRBJ2-7	-	TRBV4-1	CASSQDSGRTYEQYF	TGCGCCAGCAGCCAAGATAGCGGGAGAACCTACGAGCAGTACTTC
-	TRBJ2-1	-	TRBV4-1	CASSQSPIYEQFF	TGCGCCAGCAGCCAAAGCCCCATCTACGAGCAGTTCTTC
-	TRBJ2-7	-	TRBV2	CASSNTGRRAYEQYF	TGTGCCAGCAGCAACACCGGGAGAAGGGCCTACGAGCAGTACTTC
-	TRBJ1-5	-	TRBV29-1	CSVGQYSNQPQHF	TGCAGCGTTGGACAATATAGCAATCAGCCCCAGCATTTT
-	TRBJ2-5	-	TRBV4-2	CASSQVYPPSLLGGETQYF	TGTGCCAGCAGCCAAGTTTACCCCCCGTCGCTACTAGGTGGGGAGACCCAGTACTTC
-	TRBJ2-2	-	TRBV15	CATSSRDTDTGELFF	TGTGCCACCAGCAGCCGGGACACCGACACCGGGGAGCTGTTTTTT
-	TRBJ1-2	-	TRBV5-1	CASSLLGQSYGYTF	TGCGCCAGCAGCTTGTTGGGGCAGAGCTATGGCTACACCTTC
-	TRBJ2-1	-	TRBV10-2	CASSDRGYYNEQFF	TGCGCCAGCAGTGACCGTGGGTACTACAATGAGCAGTTCTTC
-	TRBJ2-5	-	TRBV7-8	CASSSPRRGDRGTQYF	TGTGCCAGCAGCTCGCCACGACGCGGGGACCGAGGGACCCAGTACTTC
-	TRBJ1-2	-	TRBV6-6	CASSYSLTVFYGYTF	TGTGCCAGCAGTTACTCCCTGACAGTCTTCTATGGCTACACCTTC
TRBD2	TRBJ2-5	-	TRBV5-1	CASSLGGLAAPSRETQYF	TGCGCCAGCAGCTTGGGTGGACTAGCGGCCCCTTCCCGGGAGACCCAGTACTTC
-	TRBJ2-7	-	TRBV11-2	CASSLGHLYEQYF	TGTGCCAGCAGCTTGGGACACCTCTACGAGCAGTACTTC
TRBD1	TRBJ1-3	-	TRBV9	CASSPRNRGFGNTIYF	TGTGCCAGCAGCCCCCGCAACAGGGGATTTGGAAACACCATATATTTT
-	TRBJ1-2	once	TRBV9	CASSVEANYGYTF	TGTGCCAGCAGCGTAGAAGCTAACTATGGCTACACCTTC
TRBD2	TRBJ2-1	-	TRBV7-3	CASSLTLAENEQFF	TGTGCCAGCAGCTTAACGCTAGCGGAGAATGAGCAGTTCTTC
-	TRBJ2-3	-	TRBV5-4	CASSLVSRGTNPGTDTQYF	TGTGCCAGCAGCTTGGTCTCTAGAGGTACTAACCCTGGCACAGATACGCAGTATTTT
-	TRBJ2-3	-	TRBV21-1	CASSNQMRPFRRFLSNADTQYF	TGTGCCAGCAGCAACCAAATGCGTCCCTTCCGTCGATTCCTTTCCAACGCAGATACGCAGTATTTT
-	TRBJ2-6	once	TRBV7-8	CASSSESGANVLTF	TGTGCCAGCAGCTCTGAATCTGGGGCCAACGTCCTGACTTTC
-	TRBJ1-1	once	TRBV5-4	CASSFQDTEAFF	TGTGCCAGCAGCTTTCAGGACACTGAAGCTTTCTTT
-	TRBJ2-5	-	TRBV5-1	CASSPTTPGLQTYRTETQYF	TGCGCCAGCAGCCCCACCACACCGGGACTCCAAACATATCGAACGGAGACCCAGTACTTC
-	TRBJ2-1	-	TRBV27	CASSLRAASYNEQFF	TGTGCCAGCAGTTTAAGGGCAGCATCCTACAATGAGCAGTTCTTC
TRBD2	TRBJ2-3	-	TRBV2	CASSWSRLAGGGDTQYF	TGTGCCAGCAGCTGGTCACGGCTAGCGGGAGGAGGAGATACGCAGTATTTT
-	TRBJ1-2	-	TRBV6-1	CASGAVQGIIGYTF	TGTGCCAGCGGGGCCGTGCAGGGTATTATAGGCTACACCTTC
TRBD2	TRBJ2-7	-	TRBV7-8	CASSLQSREAVYYEQYF	TGTGCCAGCAGCTTACAATCACGGGAGGCCGTCTACTACGAGCAGTACTTC
TRBD1	TRBJ2-1	-	TRBV9	CASSSGGANNEQFF	TGTGCCAGCAGCTCAGGGGGCGCAAACAATGAGCAGTTCTTC
-	TRBJ2-7	once	TRBV28	CASTPGAITYEQYF	TGTGCCAGCACCCCTGGGGCTATAACCTACGAGCAGTACTTC
TRBD1	TRBJ2-7	-	TRBV27	CASKRDREPRDRGVEQYF	TGTGCCAGCAAGAGGGACCGCGAACCGCGGGACAGGGGAGTCGAGCAGTACTTC
-	TRBJ1-6	-	TRBV5-1	CASSLHPAGEYNSPLHF	TGCGCCAGCAGCTTGCATCCGGCAGGGGAGTATAATTCACCCCTCCACTTT
-	TRBJ2-4	-	TRBV28	CASSPGGQNIQYF	TGTGCCAGCAGTCCAGGAGGGCAAAACATTCAGTACTTC
-	TRBJ2-7	-	TRBV11-2	CASSIYSAEQYF	TGTGCCAGCAGCATATACTCCGCGGAGCAGTACTTC
TRBD2	TRBJ2-7	-	TRBV19	CASSPGRRERDEQYF	TGTGCCAGTAGCCCCGGTAGGCGGGAGAGGGACGAGCAGTACTTC
-	TRBJ1-3	-	TRBV7-3	CASSRGSSGNTIYF	TGTGCCAGCTCAAGGGGGTCCTCTGGAAACACCATATATTTT
TRBD2	TRBJ2-3	-	TRBV9	CASSVGSGRTDTQYF	TGTGCCAGCAGCGTAGGGAGCGGGAGGACAGATACGCAGTATTTT
TRBD2	TRBJ2-3	-	TRBV29-1	CSVERVGGRQTDTQYF	TGCAGCGTTGAGAGGGTTGGCGGGAGGCAGACAGATACGCAGTATTTT
-	TRBJ2-1	-	TRBV10-1	CASSGLRSYNEQFF	TGCGCCAGCAGTGGACTCCGCTCCTACAATGAGCAGTTCTTC
-	TRBJ2-7	-	TRBV10-1	CASIGSCLVLDEQYF	TGCGCCAGCATCGGTAGTTGCCTCGTGTTGGACGAGCAGTACTTC
TRBD1	TRBJ1-5	-	TRBV5-6	CASSVYRGRNNQPQHF	TGTGCCAGCAGCGTATACAGGGGGCGAAACAATCAGCCCCAGCATTTT
-	TRBJ2-5	-	TRBV11-3	CASSATADVAETQYF	TGTGCCAGCAGCGCCACCGCTGACGTGGCGGAGACCCAGTACTTC
TRBD2	TRBJ2-2	-	TRBV4-2	CASSQVSGSTGELFF	TGTGCCAGCAGCCAAGTTAGCGGGAGCACCGGGGAGCTGTTTTTT
TRBD1	TRBJ1-3	-	TRBV6-1	CASRQGAEGGNTIYF	TGTGCCAGCAGACAGGGGGCAGAGGGAGGAAACACCATATATTTT